This T cell receptor (beta chain) was captured by sequencing in a study of T-cell reconstitution after alpha-beta-depleted transplantation in children. CDR3 size: 12 residues. Germline values: CDR1 DFQATT, CDR2 SNEGSKA (reference sequence). V was trimmed by 0 bases and J by 4 bases, leaving 4 bases between them. The table lists this clonotype with many counts. Unique molecular identifiers were built into the TCRbeta library. TCRdb processed the PCR reads anew with MiXCR; each CDR3 protein has one entry. The data show approximately 250,000 distinct CDR3 sequences, with about 9.6% seen just once and around 5% held by the top ten.

The rearrangement uses TRBV20-1 and TRBJ1-5; D uncertain. Sequencing was performed on PBMCs from the stem cell graft donor, taken from the stem cell graft. This TCR was sampled from a human donor who donated a stem cell graft to a child with SCID. CDR3 nucleotides: TGCAGTGCTAGAGATGGGAATCAGCCCCAGCATTTT. It translates to CSARDGNQPQHF.